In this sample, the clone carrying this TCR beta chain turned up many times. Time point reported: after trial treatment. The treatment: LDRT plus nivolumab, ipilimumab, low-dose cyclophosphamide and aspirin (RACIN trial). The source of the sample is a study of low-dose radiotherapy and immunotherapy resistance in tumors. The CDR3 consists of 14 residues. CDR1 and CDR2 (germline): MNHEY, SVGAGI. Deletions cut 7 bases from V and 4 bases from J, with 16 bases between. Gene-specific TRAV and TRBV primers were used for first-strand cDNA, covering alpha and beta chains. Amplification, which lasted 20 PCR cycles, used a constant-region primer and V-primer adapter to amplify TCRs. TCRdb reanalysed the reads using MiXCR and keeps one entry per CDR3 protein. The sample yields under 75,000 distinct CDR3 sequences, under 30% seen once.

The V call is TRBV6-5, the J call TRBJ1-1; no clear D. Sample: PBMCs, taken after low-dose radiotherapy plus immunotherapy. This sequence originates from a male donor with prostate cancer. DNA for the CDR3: TGTGCCAGCACCAGTTGGCAGGAGGGCACTGAAGCTTTCTTT. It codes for CASTSWQEGTEAFF.